This TCR beta chain was sequenced for a study of blood T cell repertoires in COVID-19. Sequenced by immunoSEQ multiplex PCR; TCRdb stores in-frame clones only, minus some. The repertoire holds roughly 230,000 clones, with 85% as singletons. In germline, CDR1 is MNHEY, CDR2 SVGAGI. The CDR3 spans 14 residues. Trimming took off 2 bases at V and 4 bases at J, with 12 bases between the two ends. Input material: peripheral blood. The chain couples TRBV6-5 to TRBJ2-7; the D gene is possibly TRBD1 (7 bases). The source is a man between 35 and 55 years old with acute or convalescent COVID-19. The CDR3 sequence: CASSYVEGAYEQYF. The CDR3 DNA reads TGTGCCAGCAGTTACGTGGAGGGGGCATACGAGCAGTACTTC.